Given below is one T cell receptor (beta chain) in context. The antigen remains undetermined. This entry belongs to a study of cytomegalovirus exposure and HLA in healthy donors. Study-wide points: 150 or so TCR beta chains were listed as cytomegalovirus-associated. Most TCR sequences were seen very rarely across donors, but some public TCRs occurred in many. Accounts indicate the classifier identified cytomegalovirus status with strong specificity and sensitivity.

The CDR3 spans 13 residues. In germline, CDR1 is MNHNS, CDR2 SASEGT. V was pared by 6 bases and J by 2 bases, with 11 bases between. Sequencing was performed with immunoSEQ multiplex PCR; in TCRdb, only in-frame clones are kept and a portion is missing. The table lists 250,000 to 400,000 clones, roughly 88% of them singletons. The specimen sequenced was PBMCs. The clonotype comes from a man aged 25 to 40 in good health and CMV-seronegative. The chain employs TRBV6-1 and TRBJ2-7; D remains unclear. CDR3 residues: CASSPGSTYEQYF. The CDR3 nucleotides are TGTGCCAGCAGCCCCGGGTCGACCTACGAGCAGTACTTC.